The 5 T cell receptor beta chains listed next were all sequenced from one sample in a study of identical twins. Via MiXCR, TCRdb re-called the 5' RACE reads, giving one row per CDR3 protein. The sample records some 1,600,000 distinct CDR3 sequences, about 32% being singletons. Sequenced: cord blood. The receptors were sampled from a newborn girl in good health.

This clonotype was observed a single time. This sequence joins TRBV11-2 and TRBJ1-2; D is ambiguous. This CDR3 is 15 amino acids long. Per germline, CDR1 SGHAT and CDR2 FQNNGV. The V and J ends lost 1 base and 0 bases respectively, with 9 bases between them. The CDR3: CASSLGFGSNYGYTF. Here the CDR3 DNA reads TGTGCCAGCAGCTTAGGTTTTGGGTCTAACTATGGCTACACCTTC. Full variable domain (missing parts from reference TRBV11-2 and TRBJ1-2): EAGVAQSPRYKIIEKRQSVAFWCNPISGHATLYWYQQILGQGPKLLIQFQNNGVVDDSQLPKDRFSAERLKGVDSTLKIQPAKLEDSAVYLCASSLGFGSNYGYTFGSGTRLTVV.

The rearrangement links TRBV10-3 to TRBJ2-5, with a tentative D call TRBD2 (6 bases). This CDR3 comprises 15 residues. V lost 0 bases and J 3 bases, leaving 11 bases between the germline ends. From germline, CDR1 is ENHRY and CDR2 SYGVKD. CDR3 DNA sequence: TGTGCCATCAGTGAGTCGACTAGGCAGGAAGAGACCCAGTACTTC. It is translated as CAISESTRQEETQYF.

This clonotype was detected ten times or more. The genes are TRBV5-1 and TRBJ1-1; D remains ambiguous. CDR1 SGHRS and CDR2 YFSETQ come from the germline V gene. The CDR3 totals 12 residues. V was cut by 0 bases and J by 5 bases, with 5 bases left in between. The CDR3 spells CASSLDGTEAFF. The CDR3 DNA is TGCGCCAGCAGCTTGGACGGGACTGAAGCTTTCTTT.

The chain has TRBV9 and TRBJ1-1, with no clear D. V lost 3 bases, J lost 8 bases, and 8 bases lay in between. The germline CDR1 and CDR2 sequences are SGDLS and YYNGEE. This CDR3 is 11 amino acids long. CDR3 DNA: TGTGCCAGCAGCGACCCCCAAGAAGCTTTCTTT. As protein: CASSDPQEAFF.

This clonotype came up a few times. The chain recombines TRBV20-1 with TRBJ2-1, with 10 bases matching TRBD2. The CDR3 has 15 residues. The junction had 5 bases not matched to a gene; V was cut back by 2 bases and J by 4 bases. From germline, CDR1 is DFQATT and CDR2 SNEGSKA (reference sequence). CDR3 loop: CSARLVSGRYNEQFF. DNA of the CDR3: TGCAGTGCTAGACTGGTTAGCGGGAGGTACAATGAGCAGTTCTTC.